These 16 T cell receptor beta chains originate from one sample sequenced in a study of blood T cell repertoires in COVID-19. Measured with immunoSEQ multiplex PCR; TCRdb has only the in-frame clones, and not every one. The sample records under 300,000 clones, roughly 82% being singletons. Source material: peripheral blood. The receptors originated from a woman aged 80 or over with active or convalescent COVID-19.

This clone was recorded once. The gene calls are TRBV7-2 and TRBJ1-4, with 9 bases identical to TRBD1. CDR3 length equals 16 residues. Germline-derived CDR1 and CDR2 are SGHTA and FQGNSA. Trimming at V came to 5 bases and at J to 12 bases, leaving 16 bases not matched to a gene. CDR3 amino acids: CASSPNRGRLFRELFF. The DNA of the CDR3 is TGTGCCAGCAGCCCAAACAGGGGGCGGCTTTTTAGGGAACTGTTTTTT.

The V call is TRBV6-4, the J call TRBJ1-2, with 11 bases fitting TRBD1. CDR3 length equals 16 residues. CDR1 is MRHNA, CDR2 SNTAGT, per germline. Trimming at V came to 0 bases and at J to 4 bases, leaving 4 bases not matched to a gene. The CDR3 DNA is TGTGCCAGCAGTGACTCCCGGACAGGGGGCATCTATGGCTACACCTTC. Translated: CASSDSRTGGIYGYTF.

The chain uses TRBV10-3 and TRBJ2-7; 13 bases line up with TRBD2. The CDR3 is made up of 15 amino acids. Per the germline V gene, CDR1 is ENHRY and CDR2 is SYGVKD. Losses at the gene ends were 4 bases for V and 5 bases for J; bases not matched to a gene: 5. The CDR3, as DNA: TGTGCCATCAGTGGACTAGCGGGAGGCCCCAACGAGCAGTACTTC. This translates into CAISGLAGGPNEQYF.

This clone was seen more than once but under ten times. J is TRBJ2-7 and V is TRBV19; 8 bases match TRBD1. Germline CDR1 and CDR2: LNHDA and SQIVND (reference sequence). The V segment lost 7 bases and the J segment 6 bases; nucleotides outside the gene matches: 14. This CDR3 has 15 residues. CDR3: CASTDAGGSSSEQYF. Written as DNA, the CDR3 is TGTGCCAGTACCGACGCAGGGGGCTCCTCGAGCGAGCAGTACTTC.

This rearrangement joins TRBV6-2 or TRBV6-3 to TRBJ1-4; tentative D call: TRBD1 (5 bases). The CDR3 runs to 13 residues. Trimming stripped 4 bases from V and 8 bases from J, with 11 bases between. The V gene's germline CDR1 is MNHEY and CDR2 SVGEGT. The CDR3 sequence is CASSWTRGEKLFF. CDR3 in DNA: TGTGCCAGCAGTTGGACCCGGGGGGAAAAACTGTTTTTT.

V and J are TRBV18 and TRBJ2-1, with 15 bases that match TRBD2. The J segment lost 5 bases and the V segment lost 3 bases, leaving 11 bases of the junction unmatched. The germline gives CDR1 KGHSH, CDR2 LQKENI. There are 19 residues in the CDR3. The CDR3 spells CASSPPGLAGGWGHNEQFF. CDR3 DNA: TGTGCCAGCTCACCGCCGGGACTAGCGGGGGGCTGGGGACACAATGAGCAGTTCTTC.

V is TRBV18 and J is TRBJ1-1, with D perhaps TRBD1 (6 bases). This CDR3 is built from 13 residues. Per germline, CDR1 KGHSH and CDR2 LQKENI. The V gene lost 2 bases and the J gene lost 4 bases, with 8 bases spanning the gap. CDR3 DNA sequence: TGTGCCAGCTCACCAATACAGGGCACTGAAGCTTTCTTT. Protein sequence: CASSPIQGTEAFF.

The CDR3 region has the DNA TGTGCCAGCAGCTTAGGTGGGACAGGGAATGAAAAACTGTTTTTT. This translates into CASSLGGTGNEKLFF. This chain connects TRBV7-9 to TRBJ1-4, with 9 bases matching TRBD1. Trimming at V came to 1 base and at J to 5 bases, leaving 2 bases not matched to a gene. Looked up from germline, CDR1 is SEHNR and CDR2 is FQNEAQ (reference sequence). The CDR3 length is 15 residues.

The chain uses TRBV7-2 and TRBJ2-5; the D gene is possibly TRBD1 (6 bases). CDR1 SGHTA and CDR2 FQGNSA come from the germline V gene. Trimming took off 5 bases at V and 5 bases at J, with 18 bases between the two ends. The CDR3 runs to 15 residues. CDR3: CASSPWDTPGETQYF. Written as DNA, the CDR3 is TGTGCCAGCAGCCCCTGGGACACCCCAGGGGAGACCCAGTACTTC. The entire variable domain, with the rest obtained from reference TRBV7-2 and TRBJ2-5, is as follows: GAGVSQSPSNKVTEKGKDVELRCDPISGHTALYWYRQSLGQGLEFLIYFQGNSAPDKSGLPSDRFSAERTGGSVSTLTIQRTQQEDSAVYLCASSPWDTPGETQYFGPGTRLLVL.

The rearrangement uses TRBV6-5 and TRBJ2-5, with 9 nucleotides matching TRBD2. Per germline, CDR1 MNHEY and CDR2 SVGAGI. The CDR3 has 15 residues. V shed 2 bases, J shed 4 bases, and the junction held 5 bases outside the gene matches. Here the CDR3 reads CASSYDSGGRETQYF. CDR3 bases: TGTGCCAGCAGTTACGATAGCGGGGGTCGAGAGACCCAGTACTTC.

Written as DNA, the CDR3 is TGTGCCAGCAGTCCCCTGAGGACAGGCACGACAATTAGCACAGATACGCAGTATTTT. Translation gives CASSPLRTGTTISTDTQYF. The chain combines TRBV6-6 with TRBJ2-3, with 7 bases fitting TRBD1. The CDR3 is 19 residues long. J was trimmed by 0 bases and V by 5 bases; bases with no gene match: 17. CDR1 is MNHNY, CDR2 SVGAGI, per germline (reference sequence).

V and J are TRBV5-1 and TRBJ1-5; no reliable D call. Trimming took 0 bases from V and 4 from J, leaving 11 bases between them. Germline CDR1 is SGHRS and CDR2 is YFSETQ. The CDR3 is made up of 15 amino acids. CDR3 bases: TGCGCCAGCAGCTTGGATGCGGGAGCTAATCAGCCCCAGCATTTT. Its translation is CASSLDAGANQPQHF.

The chain combines TRBV10-3 with TRBJ2-1, with 9 positions matching TRBD2. Germline CDR1 is ENHRY and CDR2 is SYGVKD. CDR3 length: 12 amino acids. The CDR3 loop is CGSSGGLNEQFF. The CDR3 bases are TGTGGCTCAAGCGGGGGGCTAAATGAGCAGTTCTTC.

V is TRBV28 and J is TRBJ2-3, with 9 bases lining up with TRBD1. V was pared by 4 bases and J by 2 bases, with 4 bases of the junction left unmatched. This CDR3 is built from 15 residues. Germline-derived CDR1 and CDR2 are MDHEN and SYDVKM. CDR3 coding DNA: TGTGCCAGCAGTTCTACAGGGGGCCTCACAGATACGCAGTATTTT. Amino acids: CASSSTGGLTDTQYF.

This rearrangement joins TRBV5-1 to TRBJ2-7; D uncertain. The ends were cut back, 4 bases at V and 2 bases at J, with 16 bases in the middle. Germline lookup yields CDR1 SGHRS and CDR2 YFSETQ. The CDR3 extends over 15 amino acids. CDR3 protein: CASSHQQGGTYEQYF. CDR3 DNA sequence: TGCGCCAGCAGCCATCAGCAAGGCGGAACCTACGAGCAGTACTTC.

The chain combines TRBV7-2 with TRBJ2-1; TRBD1 matches at 10 bases. Germline values: CDR1 SGHTA, CDR2 FQGNSA. The J segment lost 4 bases and the V segment lost 1 base, leaving 7 bases of the junction unmatched. The length of the CDR3 is 17 residues. CDR3 in DNA: TGTGCCAGCAGCTTAGGCAATGTGGGACAGGGGTACAATGAGCAGTTCTTC. Translated: CASSLGNVGQGYNEQFF.